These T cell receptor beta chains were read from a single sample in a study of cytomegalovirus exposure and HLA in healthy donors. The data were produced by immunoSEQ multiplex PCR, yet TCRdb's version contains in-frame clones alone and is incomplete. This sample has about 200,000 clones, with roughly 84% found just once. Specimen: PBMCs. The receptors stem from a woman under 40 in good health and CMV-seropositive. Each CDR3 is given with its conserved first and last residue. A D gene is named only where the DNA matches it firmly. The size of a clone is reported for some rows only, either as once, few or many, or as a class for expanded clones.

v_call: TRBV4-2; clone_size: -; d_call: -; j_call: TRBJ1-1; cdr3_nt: TGTGCCAGCAGCCAAGATTTCGAGGGGAACACTGAAGCTTTCTTT; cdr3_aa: CASSQDFEGNTEAFF
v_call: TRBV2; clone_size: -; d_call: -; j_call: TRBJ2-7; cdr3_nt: TGTGCCAGCAGTGACAGGTCGGAGCAGTACTTC; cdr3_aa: CASSDRSEQYF
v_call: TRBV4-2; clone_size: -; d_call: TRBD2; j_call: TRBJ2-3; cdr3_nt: TGTGCCAGCAGTGTAGGGACTAGCGAGTTAGATACGCAGTATTTT; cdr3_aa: CASSVGTSELDTQYF
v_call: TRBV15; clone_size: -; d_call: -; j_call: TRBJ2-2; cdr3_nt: TGTGCCACCAGCAGATTTCGGGGCACCGGGGAGCTGTTTTTT; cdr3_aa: CATSRFRGTGELFF
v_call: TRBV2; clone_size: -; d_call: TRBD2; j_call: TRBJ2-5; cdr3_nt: TGTGCCAGCAGTGAGGCCTTGACTAGCGGATACCAAGAGACCCAGTACTTC; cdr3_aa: CASSEALTSGYQETQYF
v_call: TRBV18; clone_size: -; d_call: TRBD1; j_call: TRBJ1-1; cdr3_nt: TGTGCCAGCTCCGGGACAGGGGGCTCGGGAGCGGAAGCTTTCTTT; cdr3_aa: CASSGTGGSGAEAFF
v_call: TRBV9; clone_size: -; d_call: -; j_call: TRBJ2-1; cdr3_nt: TGTGCCAGCAGCGTAGGGGCAGGGGGGTCAGTTAATGAGCAGTTCTTC; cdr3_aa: CASSVGAGGSVNEQFF
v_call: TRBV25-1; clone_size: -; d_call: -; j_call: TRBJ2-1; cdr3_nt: TGTGCCAGCAGTGGGTCCTACGGCAGCGATGAGCAGTTCTTC; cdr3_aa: CASSGSYGSDEQFF
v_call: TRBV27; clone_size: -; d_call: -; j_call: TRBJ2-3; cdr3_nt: TGTGCCAGCAGTCCAAGAACAGGATCCACAGATACGCAGTATTTT; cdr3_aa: CASSPRTGSTDTQYF
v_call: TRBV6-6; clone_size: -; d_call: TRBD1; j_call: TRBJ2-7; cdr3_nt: TGTGCCAGCAGTCCCCGCGGGGACAGGGGACCCTACGAGCAGTACTTC; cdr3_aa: CASSPRGDRGPYEQYF
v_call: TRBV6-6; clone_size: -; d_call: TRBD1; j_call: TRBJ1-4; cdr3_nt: TGTGCCAGCAGACAGGGGGTAGGCGAAAAACTGTTTTTT; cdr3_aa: CASRQGVGEKLFF
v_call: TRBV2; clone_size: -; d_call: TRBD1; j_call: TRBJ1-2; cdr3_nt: TGTGCCAGCAGTACTACAGGGGACGGCTACACCTTC; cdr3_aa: CASSTTGDGYTF
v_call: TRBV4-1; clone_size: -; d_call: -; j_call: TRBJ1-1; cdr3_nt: TGCGCCAGCAGCCAAGAAAGGGGCACTACTGAAGCTTTCTTT; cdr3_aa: CASSQERGTTEAFF
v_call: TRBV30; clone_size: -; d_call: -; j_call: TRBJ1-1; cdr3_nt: TGTGCCTGGAGTGGTCAGATGAACACTGAAGCTTTCTTT; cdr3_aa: CAWSGQMNTEAFF
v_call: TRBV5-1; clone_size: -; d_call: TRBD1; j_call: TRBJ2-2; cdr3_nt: TGCGCCAGCAGCTTGGGGACAGGGGCCGGGGAGCTGTTTTTT; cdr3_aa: CASSLGTGAGELFF
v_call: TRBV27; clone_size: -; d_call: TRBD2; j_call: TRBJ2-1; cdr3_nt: TGTGCCAGCAGTTGGGCTAGCGGGGGGAGCTCCTACAATGAGCAGTTCTTC; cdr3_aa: CASSWASGGSSYNEQFF
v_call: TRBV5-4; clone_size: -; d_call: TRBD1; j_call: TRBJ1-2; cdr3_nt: TGTGCCAGCAGCTTGGCCGACAGGGTCTATGGCTACACCTTC; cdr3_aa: CASSLADRVYGYTF
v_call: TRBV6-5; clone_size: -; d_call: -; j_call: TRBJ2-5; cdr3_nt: TGTGCCAGCAGTTACCAGGTGCGAGAGACCCAGTACTTC; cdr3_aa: CASSYQVRETQYF
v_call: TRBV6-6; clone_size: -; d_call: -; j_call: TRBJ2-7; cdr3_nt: TGTGCCAGCAGCACGATGGACAGTGGCCCGGGGGAGCAGTACTTC; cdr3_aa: CASSTMDSGPGEQYF
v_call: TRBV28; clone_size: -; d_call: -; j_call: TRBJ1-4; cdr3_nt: TGTGCCAGCAGTTTTAACTACGAGAAGCGAGGATTGCGAGGTGAAAAACTGTTTTTT; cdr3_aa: CASSFNYEKRGLRGEKLFF
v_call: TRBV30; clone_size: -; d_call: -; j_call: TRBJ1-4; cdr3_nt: TGTGCCTGGATCATGGGAGAGGAAGGAGAAAAACTGTTTTTT; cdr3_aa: CAWIMGEEGEKLFF
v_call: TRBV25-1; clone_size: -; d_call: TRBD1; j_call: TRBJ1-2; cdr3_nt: TGTGCCAGCAGTCGACAGGGGGGTTCCGATGGCTACACCTTC; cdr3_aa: CASSRQGGSDGYTF
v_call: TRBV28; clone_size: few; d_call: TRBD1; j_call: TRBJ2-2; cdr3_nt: TGTGCCAGCAGTTTATACCGGACAGGATACACCGGGGAGCTGTTTTTT; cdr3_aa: CASSLYRTGYTGELFF
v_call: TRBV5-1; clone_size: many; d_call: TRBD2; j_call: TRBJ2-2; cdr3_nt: TGCGCCAGCAGCTCTGGGACTAGCGGGAGAGGGACCGGGGAGCTGTTTTTT; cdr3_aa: CASSSGTSGRGTGELFF
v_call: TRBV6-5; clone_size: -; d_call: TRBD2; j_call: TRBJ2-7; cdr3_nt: TGTGCCAGCAGTTACTCGAGCGGGAGTTCCTACGAGCAGTACTTC; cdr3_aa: CASSYSSGSSYEQYF
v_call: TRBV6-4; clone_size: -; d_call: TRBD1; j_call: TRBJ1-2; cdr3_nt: TGTGCCAGCAGTCCGGGACAGGGACCGGCTAACTATGGCTACACCTTC; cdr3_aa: CASSPGQGPANYGYTF
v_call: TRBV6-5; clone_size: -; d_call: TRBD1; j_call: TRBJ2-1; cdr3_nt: TGTGCCAGCAGTTCCGGGACAGGGTTTAATGAGCAGTTCTTC; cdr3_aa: CASSSGTGFNEQFF
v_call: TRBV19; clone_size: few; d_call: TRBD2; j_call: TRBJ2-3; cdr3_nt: TGTGCCAGTACCCCGGGGGGGAGGGGGTTCGCAGATACGCAGTATTTT; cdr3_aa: CASTPGGRGFADTQYF
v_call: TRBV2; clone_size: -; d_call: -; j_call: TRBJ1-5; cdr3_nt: TGTGCCAGCAGTACCGACACCAATCAGCCCCAGCATTTT; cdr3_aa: CASSTDTNQPQHF
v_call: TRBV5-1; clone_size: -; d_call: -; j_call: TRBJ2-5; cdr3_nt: TGCGCCAGCCAGGGACAAGGCGGGACCCAGTACTTC; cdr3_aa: CASQGQGGTQYF
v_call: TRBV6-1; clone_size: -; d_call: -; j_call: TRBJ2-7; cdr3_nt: TGTGCCAGCAGTGAGGGAGTCGGGGGTGTCTACGAGCAGTACTTC; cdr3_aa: CASSEGVGGVYEQYF
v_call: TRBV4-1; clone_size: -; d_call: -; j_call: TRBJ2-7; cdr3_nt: TGCGCCGTCGGGGAACCCTACGAGCAGTACTTC; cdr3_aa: CAVGEPYEQYF
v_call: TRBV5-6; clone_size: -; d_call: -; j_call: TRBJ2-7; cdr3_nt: TGTGCCAGCAGCCCGGAGAACTCCTACGAGCAGTACTTC; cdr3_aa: CASSPENSYEQYF
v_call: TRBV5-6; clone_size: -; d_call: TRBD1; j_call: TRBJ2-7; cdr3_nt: TGTGCCAGCAGCTTGTCGGGACAGGGGACCTACGAGCAGTACTTC; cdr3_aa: CASSLSGQGTYEQYF
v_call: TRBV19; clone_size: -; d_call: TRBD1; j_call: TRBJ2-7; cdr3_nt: TGTGCCAGTGCAGGACAGGGGGCGACCCACGAGCAGTACTTC; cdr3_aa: CASAGQGATHEQYF
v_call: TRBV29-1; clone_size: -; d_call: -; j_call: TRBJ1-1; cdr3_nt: TGCAGCGTTGAAGACGTATTTGGGGGGGGCCCAGAAGCTTTCTTT; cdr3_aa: CSVEDVFGGGPEAFF
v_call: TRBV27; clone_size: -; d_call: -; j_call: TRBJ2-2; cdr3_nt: TGTGCCAGCAGTCGACAGACCGGGGAGCTGTTTTTT; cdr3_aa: CASSRQTGELFF
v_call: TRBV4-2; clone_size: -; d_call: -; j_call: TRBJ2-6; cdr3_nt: TGTGCCAGCAGCGGCCTGAGCAGGGGAGGGTCTGGGGCCAACGTCCTGACTTTC; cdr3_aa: CASSGLSRGGSGANVLTF